The 28 T cell receptor beta chains reported below all come from one sample, sequenced in a study of T-cell reconstitution after alpha-beta-depleted transplantation in children. Molecular barcoding with unique molecular identifiers was used for the TCRbeta library. Using its own MiXCR run on the PCR reads, TCRdb lists one record per CDR3 protein. The data show a few hundred thousand distinct CDR3 sequences, approximately 10% seen once. The input for sequencing was PBMCs from the stem cell graft donor, taken from the stem cell graft. Receptors originate from a human donor who donated a stem cell graft to a child with acute lymphoblastic leukemia.

This clonotype was recorded a few times. The chain recombines TRBV7-2 with TRBJ1-6; weak D call: TRBD1 (6 bases). The V end lost 7 bases, the J end lost 10 bases, and 17 bases lay between the germline ends. Looked up from germline, CDR1 is SGHTA and CDR2 is FQGNSA. This CDR3 is built from 14 residues. The CDR3 coding sequence is TGTGCCAGCACCTCCCTAGGGACAACCTCACCCCTCCACTTT. It yields the protein CASTSLGTTSPLHF.

A few counts support this clonotype. The CDR3 region is CASSFRREAETYNEQFF. CDR3 DNA sequence: TGTGCCAGCAGTTTCCGGAGAGAGGCGGAAACCTACAATGAGCAGTTCTTC. The gene calls are TRBV7-2 and TRBJ2-1; D is undetermined. The CDR3 has 17 residues. V was trimmed by 6 bases and J by 2 bases, leaving 20 bases between them. Per the germline V gene, CDR1 is SGHTA and CDR2 is FQGNSA.

This clonotype showed up many times. The chain links TRBV12-3 or TRBV12-4 to TRBJ1-5, with a weak D call TRBD1 (6 bases). V was cut by 3 bases and J by 4 bases, with 7 bases left in between. CDR3 length equals 13 residues. CDR3 bases: TGTGCCAGCAGTTTTCAGGGGAATCAGCCCCAGCATTTT. It yields the protein CASSFQGNQPQHF.

This sequence joins TRBV7-2 and TRBJ2-5; D is unresolved. Germline assignment: CDR1 SGHTA and CDR2 FQGNSA. V was clipped by 7 bases and J by 5 bases, with 11 bases between them. The CDR3 totals 12 residues. CDR3 residues: CASIWGVETQYF. Written as DNA, the CDR3 is TGTGCCAGCATCTGGGGTGTGGAGACCCAGTACTTC.

This clonotype came up once. CDR3 residues: CASSEITASGEQFF. The CDR3 region has the DNA TGCGCCAGCAGTGAGATAACGGCCTCGGGTGAGCAGTTCTTC. The chain joins TRBV10-2 to TRBJ2-1; D unclear. The V gene lost 2 bases and the J gene lost 9 bases, with 14 bases spanning the gap. The CDR3 extends over 14 amino acids. Looked up from germline, CDR1 is WSHSY and CDR2 is SAAADI.

A few counts support this clonotype. The chain couples TRBV18 to TRBJ1-2; TRBD1 agrees at 8 bases. The V and J ends lost 4 bases and 4 bases, in that order; junction bases with no gene match: 8. The V gene's germline CDR1 is KGHSH and CDR2 LQKENI. This CDR3 comprises 15 residues. The DNA of the CDR3 is TGTGCCAGCTCACAACTGACAGGGGAAAGCTATGGCTACACCTTC. Amino acids: CASSQLTGESYGYTF.

This clonotype has a count of ten or more. The chain couples TRBV27 to TRBJ1-4, with a tentative D call TRBD1 (6 bases). V was clipped by 6 bases and J by 2 bases, with 13 bases between them. The CDR3 spans 15 residues. Germline values: CDR1 MNHEY, CDR2 SMNVEV (reference sequence). This chain's CDR3 is CASSYTGATNEKLFF. CDR3 nucleotides: TGTGCCAGCAGCTACACGGGGGCTACTAATGAAAAACTGTTTTTT.

This clonotype was detected only a few times. The V call is TRBV4-1, the J call TRBJ2-5; TRBD1 or TRBD2 may be the D gene (5 bases each). Germline-derived CDR1 and CDR2 are MGHRA and YSYEKL. Trimming took 0 bases from V and 2 from J, leaving 13 bases between them. The CDR3 runs to 16 residues. This CDR3 reads CASSQENRDGQETQYF. In DNA, the CDR3 is TGCGCCAGCAGCCAAGAAAACCGGGACGGACAAGAGACCCAGTACTTC.

This clonotype was detected many times. This chain uses TRBV9 with TRBJ2-7, with D hard to call. The V gene's germline CDR1 is SGDLS and CDR2 YYNGEE. CDR3 length: 14 amino acids. V gave up 0 bases and J gave up 5 bases, with 12 bases separating them. The CDR3 DNA follows: TGTGCCAGCAGCGTAGACGTACCGTCCGACGAGCAGTACTTC. Its translation: CASSVDVPSDEQYF.

This sequence joins TRBV5-6 and TRBJ2-3; TRBD2 aligns across 10 bases. The J segment lost 4 bases and the V segment lost 4 bases, leaving 9 bases of the junction unmatched. Germline CDR1 reads SGHDT; CDR2 reads YYEEEE. This CDR3 comprises 16 residues. The CDR3 DNA is TGTGCCAGCAGCGGCCCCCTAGCGGGAGACGCAGATACGCAGTATTTT. Translated: CASSGPLAGDADTQYF.

This clonotype appeared a few times. The CDR3 loop reads CASKLAEGNTIYF. The CDR3 DNA reads TGTGCCAGCAAGTTGGCAGAAGGAAACACCATATATTTT. J is TRBJ1-3 and V is TRBV7-2; D is undetermined. The V and J ends lost 7 bases and 4 bases respectively, with 11 bases between them. CDR1 SGHTA and CDR2 FQGNSA come from the germline V gene. CDR3 length: 13 amino acids.

This clonotype was seen more than once but under ten times. The gene calls are TRBV5-1 and TRBJ2-3; TRBD1 aligns across 7 bases. Germline V gene data show CDR1 as SGHRS and CDR2 as YFSETQ. V was pared by 2 bases and J by 6 bases, with 9 bases of the junction left unmatched. This CDR3 is 15 amino acids long. The CDR3 sequence is CASSLEGARYDTQYF. CDR3 DNA: TGCGCCAGCAGCTTAGAGGGGGCGCGTTACGATACGCAGTATTTT.

A remark on this clonotype: An end of the junction does not agree with germline; a read error may underlie this. The chain uses TRBV18 and TRBJ2-7; TRBD1 aligns across 11 bases. In germline, CDR1 is KGHSH, CDR2 LQKENI. The CDR3 totals 15 residues. The CDR3 nucleotides are TGTGCCAGCTCACCCAGGACAGGGGGCTCGGGGGAGCGGTACTTC. This translates into CASSPRTGGSGERYF. Together with reference TRBV18 and TRBJ2-7, the CDR3 gives the full variable domain: NAGVMQNPRHLVRRRGQEARLRCSPMKGHSHVYWYRQLPEEGLKFMVYLQKENIIDESGMPKERFSAEFPKEGPSILRIQQVVRGDSAAYFCASSPRTGGSGERYFGPGTRLTVT.

This clonotype was detected many times. CDR3 bases: TGTGCCAGCAGCTCCGACAGGGCCCTGGAGCAGTACTTC. This gives the protein CASSSDRALEQYF. The chain couples TRBV7-9 to TRBJ2-7; 7 bases line up with TRBD1. V was pared by 4 bases and J by 7 bases, with 7 bases of the junction left unmatched. This CDR3 has 13 residues. Germline assignment: CDR1 SEHNR and CDR2 FQNEAQ (reference sequence).

This clonotype was found a few times. The chain joins TRBV12-3 or TRBV12-4 to TRBJ1-1, with 12 positions matching TRBD1. Losses at the gene ends were 4 bases for V and 6 bases for J; bases not matched to a gene: 9. This CDR3 contains 16 residues. The CDR3 DNA sequence: TGTGCCAGCAGTTCCCTCGGGACAGGGGGCAAGCCTGAAGCTTTCTTT. Protein sequence: CASSSLGTGGKPEAFF.

This clonotype has a handful of counts. The chain uses TRBV5-1 and TRBJ2-2, with no clear D. V shed 4 bases and J shed 3 bases, with 19 bases lying between them. The CDR3 is made up of 17 amino acids. CDR1 and CDR2 from the germline V gene are SGHRS and YFSETQ. The CDR3 DNA reads as TGCGCCAGCAGCCCAGGTTGGACCGCCACATACACCGGGGAGCTGTTTTTT. It translates to CASSPGWTATYTGELFF.

The chain uses TRBV5-1 and TRBJ2-1, with TRBD2 matching over 8 bases. The CDR3 is made up of 17 amino acids. J was trimmed by 8 bases and V by 0 bases; bases with no gene match: 13. The germline V gene encodes CDR1 SGHRS and CDR2 YFSETQ. The CDR3, as DNA: TGCGCCAGCAGCTTGGAAATTGCGAGCGGGAGACAGGATGAGCAGTTCTTC. Protein: CASSLEIASGRQDEQFF.

This clonotype showed up just once. The chain joins TRBV11-1 to TRBJ2-3, with 8 bases that match TRBD1. Losses at the gene ends were 1 base for V and 2 bases for J; bases not matched to a gene: 8. CDR3 length equals 17 residues. CDR1 and CDR2 from the germline V gene are SGHAT and FQDESV (reference sequence). The CDR3 region is CASSLVSTGGPTDTQYF. The DNA for the CDR3 is TGTGCCAGCAGCTTAGTCTCTACAGGGGGGCCCACAGATACGCAGTATTTT. Based on the CDR3 plus reference TRBV11-1 and TRBJ2-3, the full variable domain is EAEVAQSPRYKITEKSQAVAFWCDPISGHATLYWYRQILGQGPELLVQFQDESVVDDSQLPKDRFSAERLKGVDSTLKIQPAELGDSAMYLCASSLVSTGGPTDTQYFGPGTRLTVL.

The chain joins TRBV20-1 to TRBJ2-1; D is uncertain. The CDR3 extends over 15 amino acids. Trimming left V 8 bases short and J 0 bases short, with 17 bases between. Germline loops: CDR1 DFQATT, CDR2 SNEGSKA (reference sequence). The CDR3 protein is CSLASGVSSYNEQFF. For the CDR3, the DNA is TGCAGTTTGGCTTCCGGAGTTAGCTCCTACAATGAGCAGTTCTTC.

On this clonotype itself: At one of its ends the junction is not consistent with the germline gene, which may arise from a read error. The rearrangement uses TRBV18 and TRBJ2-3, with D possibly TRBD2 on 6 matching bases. This CDR3 has 17 amino acids. Looked up from germline, CDR1 is KGHSH and CDR2 is LQKENI. The DNA for the CDR3 is TGTGCCGGCTCACCAATAATAGCGGAGGACGCCGGGGGTACGCAGTATTTT. This translates into CAGSPIIAEDAGGTQYF.

The genes are TRBV21-1 and TRBJ2-1; TRBD1 is the table's D call, not checked against the DNA. TRBV21-1 counts as a pseudogene. The CDR3 sequence is 14 residues long. CDR3 in amino acids: CASSKPPPAGEQFF. In DNA, the CDR3 is TGTGCCAGCAGCAAGCCCCCCCCGGCGGGTGAGCAGTTCTTC.

The table lists this clonotype with a few counts. The gene calls are TRBV19 and TRBJ1-5; the D is unclear. This CDR3 contains 15 residues. The germline gives CDR1 LNHDA, CDR2 SQIVND (reference sequence). V lost 6 bases to trimming and J lost 1 base, with 13 bases between them. CDR3 protein: CASRHSTGSNQPQHF. In DNA form, the CDR3 reads TGTGCCAGTAGACACTCAACCGGCAGCAATCAGCCCCAGCATTTT.

This clonotype has a handful of counts. The V gene is TRBV5-1, the J gene TRBJ1-4, with 7 bases lining up with TRBD1. Per germline, CDR1 SGHRS and CDR2 YFSETQ. The length of the CDR3 is 16 residues. Trimming at V came to 0 bases and at J to 5 bases, leaving 7 bases not matched to a gene. This CDR3 is CASSLGRQGRNEKLFF. In DNA form, the CDR3 reads TGCGCCAGCAGCTTGGGCCGACAGGGCCGAAATGAAAAACTGTTTTTT. Drawing the rest from reference TRBV5-1 and TRBJ1-4, the complete variable domain is KAGVTQTPRYLIKTRGQQVTLSCSPISGHRSVSWYQQTPGQGLQFLFEYFSETQRNKGNFPGRFSGRQFSNSRSEMNVSTLELGDSALYLCASSLGRQGRNEKLFFGSGTQLSVL.

V is TRBV29-1 and J is TRBJ1-1, with D hard to call. This CDR3 contains 13 residues. The germline CDR1 and CDR2 sequences are SQVTM and ANQGSEA. The V end lost 6 bases, the J end lost 7 bases, and 18 bases lay between the germline ends. CDR3 DNA sequence: TGCAGCGTGGGAGACCGAAGCGATAATGAAGCTTTCTTT. Translated: CSVGDRSDNEAFF.

The rearrangement joins TRBV7-9 to TRBJ2-3, with TRBD1 identical over 9 bases. The CDR3 runs to 16 residues. The germline CDR1 and CDR2 sequences are SEHNR and FQNEAQ (reference sequence). Trimming at V came to 5 bases and at J to 4 bases, leaving 10 bases not matched to a gene. CDR3 sequence reads: CASSVGTGSAPDTQYF. CDR3 nucleotide sequence: TGTGCCAGCAGCGTCGGGACAGGGTCTGCGCCAGATACGCAGTATTTT.

The rearrangement joins TRBV6-6 to TRBJ2-5; D unresolved. There are 10 residues in the CDR3. Trimming shortened V by 5 bases and J by 9 bases, and 7 bases separated the two germline ends. Germline V lookup: CDR1 MNHNY, CDR2 SVGAGI (reference sequence). The CDR3 nucleotides read TGTGCCAGCAGTGGCAGGTCCCAGTACTTC. Its translation: CASSGRSQYF.

This clonotype was found a few times. The rearrangement links TRBV29-1 to TRBJ1-3; D is ambiguous. Looked up from germline, CDR1 is SQVTM and CDR2 is ANQGSEA. There are 11 residues in the CDR3. Trimming took 7 bases from V and 4 from J, leaving 8 bases between them. CDR3 protein: CSAEWGNTIYF. As DNA, the CDR3 is TGCAGCGCCGAGTGGGGAAACACCATATATTTT.

This clonotype showed up just a few times. The V call is TRBV29-1, the J call TRBJ1-1; no clear D. CDR3 length: 12 residues. The germline V and J ends were trimmed by 3 bases and 1 base, with 6 bases remaining between them. The germline gives CDR1 SQVTM, CDR2 ANQGSEA. CDR3 loop: CSVEARNTEAFF. As DNA, the CDR3 is TGCAGCGTTGAGGCGCGGAACACTGAAGCTTTCTTT.